One sample yielded the 4 T cell receptor beta chains listed below, sequenced in a study of cytomegalovirus exposure and HLA in healthy donors. PCR used 60 Vbeta primers and 13 Jbeta primers. Profiled with immunoSEQ multiplex PCR; TCRdb holds only in-frame clones, not every one. This repertoire shows roughly 140,000 clones, about 64% found once; its top ten account for about 4.1%. Material for sequencing was PBMCs. The receptor source for this set is a man aged 60 to 75 in good health and CMV-seronegative.

The rearrangement joins TRBV7-3 to TRBJ2-3; the D gene is possibly TRBD2 (6 bases). There are 15 residues in the CDR3. Deletions cut 4 bases from V and 6 bases from J, with 17 bases between. Germline CDR1 SGHTA, CDR2 FQGTGA. This CDR3 reads CASSSLGAGRDTQYF. The CDR3 DNA is TGTGCCAGCAGCTCCTTGGGAGCGGGCAGGGATACGCAGTATTTT.

V usage is TRBV5-1 and J usage is TRBJ1-3; a possible D gene is TRBD1 (6 bases). There are 16 residues in the CDR3. V lost 2 bases to trimming and J lost 0 bases, with 12 bases between them. The germline CDR1 and CDR2 sequences are SGHRS and YFSETQ. The CDR3 spells CASSLGGPGSGNTIYF. CDR3 DNA sequence: TGCGCCAGCAGCTTAGGGGGACCGGGCTCTGGAAACACCATATATTTT.

The chain links TRBV6-5 to TRBJ1-2; TRBD1 matches at 9 bases. V gave up 0 bases and J gave up 3 bases; unmatched junction bases: 2. The germline CDR1 and CDR2 sequences are MNHEY and SVGAGI. The CDR3 spans 15 residues. DNA for the CDR3: TGTGCCAGCAGTTACTCGGGACAGGGTCACTATGGCTACACCTTC. Translating gives CASSYSGQGHYGYTF.

The rearrangement links TRBV11-3 to TRBJ2-2; 9 bases are a match to TRBD1. The germline V gene encodes CDR1 SGHNT and CDR2 YENEEA. CDR3 length: 14 amino acids. V lost 4 bases and J lost 9; bases outside the gene matches: 6. CDR3 protein: CASSSGQGLRELFF. The CDR3, as DNA: TGTGCCAGCAGCTCCGGACAGGGGTTAAGGGAGCTGTTTTTT.